This record concerns one T cell receptor beta chain sequence. Antigen specificity is unknown. The sample is drawn from a study of cytomegalovirus exposure and HLA in healthy donors. Findings and caveats of the study: For most TCR beta V segments, an earlier analysis put the productive rate at about 87% or about 30% of the time.

Primers for the PCR totalled 60 Vbeta and 13 Jbeta. The data were produced by immunoSEQ multiplex PCR, yet TCRdb's version contains in-frame clones alone and is incomplete. The repertoire consists of some 200,000 clones, with roughly 89% occurring once and the leading ten covering 0.95% to 1.1%. CDR3 length: 13 residues. Germline lookup yields CDR1 LNHDA and CDR2 SQIVND (reference sequence). V shed 6 bases and J shed 6 bases, with 15 bases lying between them. The chain combines TRBV19 with TRBJ2-7, with no clear D. The sequence was collected from a woman aged 18-29 years in good health and CMV-seronegative. Sequencing used PBMCs. DNA for the CDR3: TGTGCCAGTAGGATGCCAGATTCCGTCGAGCAGTACTTC. Protein sequence: CASRMPDSVEQYF.